This TCR beta chain was documented in a study of Ad26.COV2.S vaccination and SARS-CoV-2 variants (dated by TCRdb to the early 2020s). The study in broad terms: Vaccine-arm donors were drawn from COV1001, a multicentre, randomized, double-blind, placebo-controlled phase I-IIa trial of Ad26.COV2.S in healthy adults. Ad26.COV2.S was given intramuscularly at 5x10^10 or 1x10^11 viral particles, as a single shot or as two shots 56 days apart. The specificity and breadth of SARS-CoV-2-reactive T cell receptors after Ad26.COV2.S vaccination were assessed by TCRbeta repertoire sequencing. A total of around 32 samples were included in the TCR-sequenced set, comprising some 20 Ad26.COV2.S vaccine recipients, 5 placebo recipients and 8 SARS-CoV-2 convalescent individuals. Trial participants were randomized into five groups of five, in which low-dose or high-dose Ad26.COV2.S was given once or twice, or placebo was given on both occasions. Throughout the experiments and outcome assessment, investigators stayed blinded to trial group allocation.

The immunoSEQ Assay was used to sequence TCRbeta CDR3 regions. After extraction, genomic DNA underwent amplification by bias-controlled multiplex PCR, followed by high-throughput sequencing. Regarding the original processing steps: To quantify the absolute abundance of each unique TCRbeta CDR3 region, sequences were collapsed and filtered. T cell fraction was estimated by normalizing TCRbeta template counts to usable DNA, which was measured by amplifying reference genes present in all nucleated cells. Repertoire TCRs were annotated as SARS-CoV-2-specific by exact matching of V gene, CDR3 amino acid sequence and J gene to a known reactive TCR set. The reference SARS-CoV-2 TCR set was obtained from MIRA and was filtered for enrichment in COVID-19-positive ImmuneCODE repertoires, whereby public or cross-reactive TCRs were removed. Based on the MIRA antigens, annotated TCRs were further analysed at the level of specific ORF or position within ORF. Breadth was defined as the number of annotated unique rearrangements divided by the total number of unique productive rearrangements, and depth was defined as the summed frequency of the annotated unique rearrangements. Two-sided Wilcoxon rank-sum tests were applied when comparing TCR breadth between groups. Here the immuneACCESS table is served through TCRdb, limited to in-frame sequences with V and J called. Missing clones are a known gap in these copies; in checked studies unresolved V genes cover under half, and the rest lacks a known reason. D and trimming come from the DNA, and the V and J calls and clone size come from that table. The sample profile shows fewer than 900,000 clones; 89% of them were found once. The top ten clonotypes cover over 1.3% of the sample.

On the study overall, not on this receptor specifically: Spike-specific TCR breadth was higher in Ad26.COV2.S recipients than in placebo recipients (P = 0.0014). After vaccination, substantial breadth of spike-specific CD8+ and CD4+ T cell responses was reported. Vaccine and placebo recipients had similar non-spike TCR breadth, a finding consistent with the vaccine containing only spike. The study was not powered to compare responses between vaccine doses or regimens. According to the authors, total T cell responses may have been underestimated by the TCR breadth and depth analyses.

Its CDR3 holds 19 amino acids, cysteine through phenylalanine. Just CDR3 DNA is preserved here, 57 bases in frame from base 1. Ends trimmed: V by 4 bases, J by 0 bases; bases unmatched to a gene: 12. The germline V gene (reference sequence) sets CDR1 to SEHNR and CDR2 to FQNEAQ. Interpreted using the paper, the treatment or condition label stands for: roughly 19 received Ad26.COV2.S at low or high dose, single or two shots; roughly five received placebo; per-sample allocation not given. Repertoires of vaccine and placebo recipients were sequenced from samples collected on day 63 after the first injection. Cohort 1b enrolled around 24 adults aged 18-55 years at a single site in Boston, USA, between 29 July and 7 August 2020. Ad26.COV2.S consisted of a replication-incompetent adenovirus type 26 vector by which a prefusion-stabilized SARS-CoV-2 spike protein from the original Wuhan strain was expressed.

This clone was observed a handful of times. Its antigen has not been determined. Base-call qualities are not available, and no considerably larger clone is one nucleotide away. This sequence originates from a person between 18 and 65 years old who received the Ad26.COV2.S COVID-19 vaccine or a placebo. The input for sequencing was peripheral blood, taken in a trial of Ad26.COV2.S vaccine versus placebo. The receptor chain draws on TRBV7-9 and TRBJ1-5; 10 of the junction bases match TRBD1. The CDR3 here reads CASSSYDRGRGNSNQPQHF. The nucleotide sequence is given as TGTGCCAGCAGCTCCTACGACAGGGGGCGAGGTAATAGCAATCAGCCCCAGCATTTT.